This T cell receptor beta chain was recorded in a study of T cell repertoires in cytomegalovirus infection. About the study: Public TCR beta signatures marked donors with CMV infection and the matching HLA.

Study conclusions and caveats: CMV-specific TCR beta clonotypes restricted by HLA-C were the ones dominating the ex vivo response. Using cumulative public TCR beta family frequency, the authors identified those who carried CMV together with the relevant HLA.

TCRdb fed the reads into MiXCR, producing one record per CDR3 protein. The sample lists fewer than 550,000 distinct CDR3 sequences, about 17% occurring once. Trimming took 1 base from V and 0 from J, leaving 10 bases between them. Germline V CDR1 and CDR2: MGHRA, YSYEKL. The CDR3 has 16 amino acids. In this sample, this clonotype turned up a few times. Antigen specificity is unknown. Input material: CD8+ T cells from PBMCs. This chain uses TRBV4-1 with TRBJ2-1; D might be TRBD1 (5 bases). The TCR originated in a human donor in good health (CMV status not recorded). Some clones in this sample may be carry-over from other donors' samples. CDR3 loop: CASSQVRGNSYNEQFF. CDR3 bases: TGCGCCAGCAGCCAAGTAAGGGGTAACTCCTACAATGAGCAGTTCTTC.